Presented here are 22 T cell receptor beta chains from one specimen sequenced in a study of cytomegalovirus exposure and HLA in healthy donors. The PCR employed 60 Vbeta primers together with 13 Jbeta primers. The data were produced by immunoSEQ multiplex PCR, yet TCRdb's version contains in-frame clones alone and is incomplete. The sample includes some 120,000 clones, about four fifths seen only once; the top ten take 3.5% to 4.5%. Sequences were obtained from PBMCs. These receptors came from a man aged 30 to 45 in good health and CMV-seropositive.

This chain joins TRBV4-2 and TRBJ2-1; 8 nucleotides agree with TRBD2. Looked up from germline, CDR1 is LGHNA and CDR2 is YNFKEQ. The CDR3 runs to 14 residues. J was trimmed by 9 bases and V by 4 bases; bases with no gene match: 8. The CDR3 protein is CASSRTSSGSEQFF. CDR3 DNA: TGTGCCAGCAGCCGGACCTCGAGCGGGAGTGAGCAGTTCTTC.

The J gene is TRBJ2-4, the V gene TRBV6-4; tentatively, D is TRBD1 (6 bases). The CDR3 spans 15 residues. Germline V gives CDR1 MRHNA, CDR2 SNTAGT. Trimming stripped 6 bases from V and 0 bases from J, with 12 bases between. In nucleotides, the CDR3 is TGTGCCAGCAGCACGGGACAAGTAGCCAAAAACATTCAGTACTTC. Its translation: CASSTGQVAKNIQYF.

The V call is TRBV29-1, the J call TRBJ2-2; 9 bases align to TRBD1. Germline loops: CDR1 SQVTM, CDR2 ANQGSEA. The CDR3 runs 14 residues. The junction had 6 bases not matched to a gene; V was cut back by 7 bases and J by 3 bases. CDR3 sequence reads: CSAQGAFDTGELFF. In DNA, the CDR3 is TGCAGCGCACAGGGGGCATTCGACACCGGGGAGCTGTTTTTT.

This chain joins TRBV7-3 and TRBJ1-2; TRBD1 matches 12 bases. J was trimmed by 8 bases and V by 0 bases; bases with no gene match: 4. CDR1 SGHTA and CDR2 FQGTGA come from the germline V gene. CDR3 length: 15 amino acids. The DNA of the CDR3 is TGTGCCAGCAGCTTAACAGGGGACAGGGGGCAAGGCTACACCTTC. Translated: CASSLTGDRGQGYTF. Full variable domain (missing parts from reference TRBV7-3 and TRBJ1-2): GAGVSQTPSNKVTEKGKYVELRCDPISGHTALYWYRQSLGQGPEFLIYFQGTGAADDSGLPNDRFFAVRPEGSVSTLKIQRTERGDSAVYLCASSLTGDRGQGYTFGSGTRLTVV.

The gene calls are TRBV20-1 and TRBJ2-7; D perhaps matches TRBD2 (6 bases). V lost 6 bases and J lost 7, with 13 bases in between. Per the germline V gene, CDR1 is DFQATT and CDR2 is SNEGSKA (reference sequence). This CDR3 contains 11 residues. The CDR3 region is CSAPTSLEQYF. CDR3 nucleotide sequence: TGCAGTGCGCCAACTAGCCTTGAGCAGTACTTC.

This chain joins TRBV4-3 and TRBJ1-3; 8 bases align to TRBD1. V lost 4 bases and J lost 4; bases outside the gene matches: 9. Germline V gene data show CDR1 as LGHNA and CDR2 as YSLEER. There are 16 residues in the CDR3. The chain's CDR3 is CASSRSGQGPGNTIYF. The CDR3, as DNA: TGCGCCAGCAGCCGGTCTGGACAGGGACCAGGAAACACCATATATTTT.

The rearrangement uses TRBV6-5 and TRBJ1-1; D gene ambiguous. V was clipped by 1 base and J by 4 bases, with 10 bases between them. Germline CDR1 MNHEY, CDR2 SVGAGI. CDR3 size: 14 residues. The CDR3, as DNA: TGTGCCAGCAGTTACTACAGAGAGGGCACTGAAGCTTTCTTT. This encodes CASSYYREGTEAFF.

This chain uses TRBV10-1 with TRBJ2-5, with a tentative D call TRBD2 (6 bases). The DNA end lines up better with TRBJ2-7; the J call may be wrong. The CDR3 length is 15 residues. Germline V lookup: CDR1 WNHNN, CDR2 SYGVQD (reference sequence). CDR3 in amino acids: CASSADGSRSYEQYF. In DNA form, the CDR3 reads TGCGCCAGCAGTGCCGACGGGAGTCGGTCCTACGAGCAGTACTTC.

The chain combines TRBV6-1 with TRBJ2-7; the match to TRBD1 covers 8 bases. The CDR3 totals 15 residues. With 4 bases clipped from V and 4 bases from J, the junction kept 9 bases outside the gene matches. From germline, CDR1 is MNHNS and CDR2 SASEGT. As DNA, the CDR3 is TGTGCCAGCAGTGCCCGACAGGGGCCGGAATACGAGCAGTACTTC. As protein: CASSARQGPEYEQYF.

This chain joins TRBV5-6 and TRBJ2-1; 8 positions agree with TRBD1. The CDR3 loop spans 16 amino acids. The trim removed 4 bases at V and 9 bases at J, leaving 15 bases unmatched. Germline lookup yields CDR1 SGHDT and CDR2 YYEEEE. This CDR3 is CASSPLGTGGIGEQFF. The DNA for the CDR3 is TGTGCCAGCAGCCCACTTGGAACAGGGGGGATTGGTGAGCAGTTCTTC.

This clone was seen only a few times. The J gene is TRBJ2-6, the V gene TRBV28, with D maybe TRBD1 (6 bases). This CDR3 contains 18 residues. The germline gives CDR1 MDHEN, CDR2 SYDVKM. V dropped 2 bases and J dropped 2 bases, with 16 bases sitting between them. The CDR3 region has the DNA TGTGCCAGCAGTTTAGGGCTCAGGGGAATGGCTGGGGCCAACGTCCTGACTTTC. As protein: CASSLGLRGMAGANVLTF.

This chain connects TRBV10-3 to TRBJ1-4; D uncertain. Between the trimmed V and J ends, which lost 0 bases and 0 bases, there was a span of 5 bases. The CDR3 consists of 15 residues. CDR1 is ENHRY and CDR2 is SYGVKD in the germline V gene. Written as DNA, the CDR3 is TGTGCCATCAGTGAGTCGCGGGCAACTAATGAAAAACTGTTTTTT. It codes for CAISESRATNEKLFF.

Written as DNA, the CDR3 is TGTGCCTGGGGACAGGGGGCAAAGGGCTACACCTTC. Translated, it gives CAWGQGAKGYTF. The V gene is TRBV30, the J gene TRBJ1-2; 11 bases are shared with TRBD1. The V segment lost 5 bases and the J segment 8 bases; nucleotides outside the gene matches: 4. This CDR3 has 12 residues. In germline, CDR1 is GTSNPN, CDR2 SVGIG (reference sequence). Supplemented by reference TRBV30 and TRBJ1-2, the full variable domain reads SQTIHQWPATLVQPVGSPLSLECTVEGTSNPNLYWYRQAAGRGLQLLFYSVGIGQISSEVPQNLSASRPQDRQFILSSKKLLLSDSGFYLCAWGQGAKGYTFGSGTRLTVV.

This sequence joins TRBV11-3 and TRBJ2-1, with 7 bases fitting TRBD1. V was pared by 3 bases and J by 8 bases, with 13 bases of the junction left unmatched. Germline values: CDR1 SGHNT, CDR2 YENEEA. The CDR3 totals 16 residues. The CDR3 DNA sequence: TGTGCCAGCAGCTTCCCACGGGGACAGTGGGCCGATGAGCAGTTCTTC. Amino acids: CASSFPRGQWADEQFF.

This clone was seen only once. V is TRBV28 and J is TRBJ1-4, with D unclear. The V gene lost 4 bases and the J gene lost 4 bases, with 10 bases spanning the gap. Germline V lookup: CDR1 MDHEN, CDR2 SYDVKM. CDR3 size: 14 residues. The CDR3 spells CASSSIHGNEKLFF. CDR3 DNA sequence: TGTGCCAGCAGTTCAATACATGGTAATGAAAAACTGTTTTTT.

In DNA form, the CDR3 reads TGTGCCAGCAGCCAAGATCGGGGACAGGACTATGGCTACACCTTC. It is translated as CASSQDRGQDYGYTF. This chain links TRBV4-2 with TRBJ1-2; TRBD1 matches at 8 bases. Per the germline V gene, CDR1 is LGHNA and CDR2 is YNFKEQ. Trimming took 0 bases from V and 3 from J; bases not matched to a gene: 3. This CDR3 is built from 15 residues.

This clone was counted a single time. V usage is TRBV27 and J usage is TRBJ1-2; D is perhaps TRBD1 (6 bases). The CDR3 spans 14 residues. V was pared by 2 bases and J by 4 bases, with 11 bases between. Germline CDR1 is MNHEY and CDR2 is SMNVEV (reference sequence). The CDR3 protein is CASSLAGDGYGYTF. The CDR3 bases are TGTGCCAGCAGTTTAGCAGGGGATGGCTATGGCTACACCTTC.

This chain links TRBV19 with TRBJ1-2; 9 nucleotides agree with TRBD1. V gave up 3 bases and J gave up 2 bases; unmatched junction bases: 10. CDR3 size: 17 residues. In germline, CDR1 is LNHDA, CDR2 SQIVND (reference sequence). The CDR3 region has the DNA TGTGCCAGTAGTATTGAAATGGGACAGGGACCCAACTATGGCTACACCTTC. It translates to CASSIEMGQGPNYGYTF. Based on the CDR3 plus reference TRBV19 and TRBJ1-2, the full variable domain is DGGITQSPKYLFRKEGQNVTLSCEQNLNHDAMYWYRQDPGQGLRLIYYSQIVNDFQKGDIAEGYSVSREKKESFPLTVTSAQKNPTAFYLCASSIEMGQGPNYGYTFGSGTRLTVV.

This clone appeared a few times. The chain links TRBV7-6 to TRBJ2-3; the match to TRBD2 covers 8 bases. The ends lost 4 bases at V and 4 bases at J; junction bases unmatched: 4. The CDR3 is 14 residues long. The germline gives CDR1 SGHVS, CDR2 FNYEAQ. This chain's CDR3 is CASSSGLASDTQYF. The DNA for the CDR3 is TGTGCCAGCAGCTCCGGACTAGCTTCAGATACGCAGTATTTT.

The gene calls are TRBV11-3 and TRBJ2-3; TRBD1 agrees at 11 bases. This CDR3 region has 16 residues. In germline, CDR1 is SGHNT, CDR2 YENEEA. V shed 5 bases and J 4 bases; nucleotides not matched to a gene: 8. CDR3 nucleotides: TGTGCCAGCAGCACACGGACAGGGGGCTTTGCAGATACGCAGTATTTT. This sequence encodes CASSTRTGGFADTQYF.

The DNA for the CDR3 is TGCGCCAGCAGCTTGGCCGGGGCAGGGGCCTCCTACGAGCAGTACTTC. It codes for CASSLAGAGASYEQYF. The chain uses TRBV5-1 and TRBJ2-7; D may be TRBD1 (6 bases). This CDR3 spans 16 amino acids. Germline lookup yields CDR1 SGHRS and CDR2 YFSETQ. Between the trimmed V and J ends, which lost 0 bases and 0 bases, there was a span of 13 bases.

With respect to this clone: The sample carries other DNA sequences with the same CDR3. V usage is TRBV19 and J usage is TRBJ2-1; 7 nucleotides align to TRBD2. Germline-derived CDR1 and CDR2 are LNHDA and SQIVND (reference sequence). The CDR3 sequence is 13 residues long. V shed 6 bases, J shed 3 bases, and the junction held 2 bases outside the gene matches. The CDR3 region is CASRGRGYNEQFF. As DNA, the CDR3 is TGTGCCAGTAGAGGGAGGGGCTACAATGAGCAGTTCTTC.